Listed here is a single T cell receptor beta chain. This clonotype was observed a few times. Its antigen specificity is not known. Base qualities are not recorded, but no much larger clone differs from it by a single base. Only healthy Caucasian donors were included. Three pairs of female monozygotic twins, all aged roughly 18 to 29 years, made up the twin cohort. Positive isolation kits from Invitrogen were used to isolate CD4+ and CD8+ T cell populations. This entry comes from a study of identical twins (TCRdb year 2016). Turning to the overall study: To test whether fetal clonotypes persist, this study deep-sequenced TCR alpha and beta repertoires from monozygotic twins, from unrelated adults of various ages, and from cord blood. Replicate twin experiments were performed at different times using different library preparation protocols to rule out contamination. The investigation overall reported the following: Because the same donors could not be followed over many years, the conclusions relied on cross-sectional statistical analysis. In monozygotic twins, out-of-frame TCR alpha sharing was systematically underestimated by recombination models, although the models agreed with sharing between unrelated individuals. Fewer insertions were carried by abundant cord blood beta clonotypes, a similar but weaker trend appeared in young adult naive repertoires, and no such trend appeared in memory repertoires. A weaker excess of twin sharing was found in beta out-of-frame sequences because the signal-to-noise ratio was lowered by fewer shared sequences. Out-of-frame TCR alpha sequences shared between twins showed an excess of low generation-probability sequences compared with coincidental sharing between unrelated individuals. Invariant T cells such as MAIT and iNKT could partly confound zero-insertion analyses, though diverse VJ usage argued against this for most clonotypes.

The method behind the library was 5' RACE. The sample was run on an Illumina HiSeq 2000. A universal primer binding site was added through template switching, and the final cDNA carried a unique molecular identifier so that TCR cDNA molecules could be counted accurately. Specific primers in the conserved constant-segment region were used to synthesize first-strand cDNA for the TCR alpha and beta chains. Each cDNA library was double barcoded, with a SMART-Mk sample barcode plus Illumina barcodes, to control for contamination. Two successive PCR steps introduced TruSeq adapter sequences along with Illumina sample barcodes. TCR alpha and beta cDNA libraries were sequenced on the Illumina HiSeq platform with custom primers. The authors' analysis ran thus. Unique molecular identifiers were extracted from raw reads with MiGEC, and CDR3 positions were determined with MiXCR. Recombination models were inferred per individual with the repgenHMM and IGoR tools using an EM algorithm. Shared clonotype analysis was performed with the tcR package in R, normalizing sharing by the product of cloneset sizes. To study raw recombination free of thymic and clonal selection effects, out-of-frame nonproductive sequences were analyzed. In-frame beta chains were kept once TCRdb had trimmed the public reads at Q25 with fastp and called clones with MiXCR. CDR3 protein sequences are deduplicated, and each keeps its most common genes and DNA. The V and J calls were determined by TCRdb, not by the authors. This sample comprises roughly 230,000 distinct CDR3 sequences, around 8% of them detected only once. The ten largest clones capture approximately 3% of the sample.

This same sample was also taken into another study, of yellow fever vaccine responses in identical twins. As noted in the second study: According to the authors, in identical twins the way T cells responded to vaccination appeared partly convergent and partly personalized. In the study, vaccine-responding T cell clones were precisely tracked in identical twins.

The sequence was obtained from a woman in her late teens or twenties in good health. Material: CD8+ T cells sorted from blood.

The CDR3 protein sequence reads: CASSIRQGTEAFF. The nucleotide sequence reads as follows: TGTGCCAGCAGCATCCGACAGGGAACTGAAGCTTTCTTT. Recombination connected TRBV5-5 to TRBJ1-1, and TRBD1 aligns with 7 junction nucleotides. The cysteine opens and the phenylalanine closes a CDR3 of 13 amino acids. The only DNA kept is the CDR3, 39 bases in frame from the first base. Germline trimming: 4 bases from V, 5 bases from J; junction bases outside gene matches: 5. CDR1 and CDR2 (SGHKS, YYEKEE) derive from the germline V gene (reference sequence). The variable domain in full, with residues beyond the CDR3 obtained from the reference TRBV5-5 and TRBJ1-1 genes, is DAGVTQSPTHLIKTRGQQVTLRCSPISGHKSVSWYQQVLGQGPQFIFQYYEKEERGRGNFPDRFSARQFPNYSSELNVNALLLGDSALYLCASSIRQGTEAFFGQGTRLTVV.